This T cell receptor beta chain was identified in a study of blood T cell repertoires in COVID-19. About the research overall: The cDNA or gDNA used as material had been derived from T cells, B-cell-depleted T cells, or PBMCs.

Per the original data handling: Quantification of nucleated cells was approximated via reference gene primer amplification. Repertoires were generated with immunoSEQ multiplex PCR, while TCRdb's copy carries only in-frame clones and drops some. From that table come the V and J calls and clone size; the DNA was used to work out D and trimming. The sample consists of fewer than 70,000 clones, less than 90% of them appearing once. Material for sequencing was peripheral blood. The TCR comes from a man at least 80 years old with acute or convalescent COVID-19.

The CDR3 sequence is CATRPGDQETQYF. Written as DNA, the CDR3 is TGTGCCACCAGGCCCGGGGATCAAGAGACCCAGTACTTC. The chain is built from TRBV24-1 and TRBJ2-5; tentatively, D is TRBD2 (5 bases). The CDR3 spans 13 residues. Germline values: CDR1 KGHDR, CDR2 SFDVKD. V lost 7 bases and J lost 2, with 10 bases in between.